This T cell receptor beta chain was retrieved from a study of cytomegalovirus exposure and HLA in healthy donors. Looking at the study overall: A subsequent analysis reported that the 95 to 150 validation repertoires were produced on the same platform that had also been used for the roughly 700 first-cohort repertoires.

General study points: TCR sequences were mostly rare, though some public TCRs occurred in many donors.

This clone has only one observation. Its antigen is still unknown. The CDR3 loop spans 14 amino acids. V lost 2 bases to trimming and J lost 3 bases, with 8 bases between them. CDR1 and CDR2 from the germline V gene are MNHEY and SVGAGI. Sequenced by immunoSEQ multiplex PCR; TCRdb stores in-frame clones only, minus some. This sample yields 150,000 to 200,000 clones, of which approximately 78% are seen a single time; 1% to 1.5% belongs to the top ten. This chain joins TRBV6-5 and TRBJ1-5; D remains ambiguous. The sequence was obtained from a woman aged 30 to 39 in good health and CMV-seronegative. The sample taken for sequencing was PBMCs. The CDR3 loop reads CASSYEGSNQPQHF. CDR3 coding DNA: TGTGCCAGCAGTTACGAGGGCTCCAATCAGCCCCAGCATTTT.